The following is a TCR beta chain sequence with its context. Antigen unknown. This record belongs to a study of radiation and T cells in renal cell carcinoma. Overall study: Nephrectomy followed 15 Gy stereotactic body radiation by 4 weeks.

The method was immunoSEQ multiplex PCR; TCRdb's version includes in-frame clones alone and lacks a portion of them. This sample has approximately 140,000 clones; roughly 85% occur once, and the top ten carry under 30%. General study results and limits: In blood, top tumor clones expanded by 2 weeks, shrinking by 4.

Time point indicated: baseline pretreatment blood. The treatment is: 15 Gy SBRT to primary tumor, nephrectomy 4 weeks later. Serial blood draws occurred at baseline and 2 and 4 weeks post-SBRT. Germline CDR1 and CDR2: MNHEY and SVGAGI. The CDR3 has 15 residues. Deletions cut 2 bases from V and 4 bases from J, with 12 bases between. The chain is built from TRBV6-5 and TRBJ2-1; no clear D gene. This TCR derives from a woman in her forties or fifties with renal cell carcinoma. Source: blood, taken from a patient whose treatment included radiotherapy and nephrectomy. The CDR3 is CASSYRQWAYNEQFF. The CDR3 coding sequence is TGTGCCAGCAGTTACCGGCAATGGGCTTACAATGAGCAGTTCTTC.